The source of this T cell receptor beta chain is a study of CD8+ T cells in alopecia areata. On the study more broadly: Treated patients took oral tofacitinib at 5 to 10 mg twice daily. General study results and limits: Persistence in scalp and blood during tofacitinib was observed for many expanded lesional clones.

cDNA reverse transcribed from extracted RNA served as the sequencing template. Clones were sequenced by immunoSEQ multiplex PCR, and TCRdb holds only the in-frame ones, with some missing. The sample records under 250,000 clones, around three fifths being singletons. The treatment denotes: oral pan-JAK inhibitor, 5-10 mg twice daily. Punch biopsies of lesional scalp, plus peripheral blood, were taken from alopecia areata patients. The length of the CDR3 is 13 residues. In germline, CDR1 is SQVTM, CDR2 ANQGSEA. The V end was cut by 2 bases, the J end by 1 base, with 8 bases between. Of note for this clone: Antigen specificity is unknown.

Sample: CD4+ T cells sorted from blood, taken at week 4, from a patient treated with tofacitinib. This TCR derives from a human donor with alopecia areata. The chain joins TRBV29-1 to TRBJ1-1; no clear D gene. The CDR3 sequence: CSVEFRPNTEAFF. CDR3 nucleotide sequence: TGCAGCGTTGAATTTAGGCCGAACACTGAAGCTTTCTTT.